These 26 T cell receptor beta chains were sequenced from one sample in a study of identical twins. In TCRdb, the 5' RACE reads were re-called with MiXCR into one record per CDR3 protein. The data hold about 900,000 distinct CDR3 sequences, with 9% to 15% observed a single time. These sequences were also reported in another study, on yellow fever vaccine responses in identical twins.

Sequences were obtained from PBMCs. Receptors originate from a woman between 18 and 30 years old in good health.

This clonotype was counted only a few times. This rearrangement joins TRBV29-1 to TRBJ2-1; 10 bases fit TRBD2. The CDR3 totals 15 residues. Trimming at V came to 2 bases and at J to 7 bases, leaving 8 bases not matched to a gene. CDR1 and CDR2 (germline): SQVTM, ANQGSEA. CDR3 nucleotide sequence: TGCAGCGTTGAATGGGGTAGCGGGAGGCATAATGAGCAGTTCTTC. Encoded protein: CSVEWGSGRHNEQFF.

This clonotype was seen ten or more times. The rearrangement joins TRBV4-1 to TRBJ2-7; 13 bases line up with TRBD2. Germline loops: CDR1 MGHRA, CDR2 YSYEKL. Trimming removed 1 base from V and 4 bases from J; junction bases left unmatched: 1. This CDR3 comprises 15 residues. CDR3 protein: CASSQGLAGGYEQYV. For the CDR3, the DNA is TGCGCCAGCAGCCAAGGACTAGCGGGGGGATACGAGCAGTACGTC.

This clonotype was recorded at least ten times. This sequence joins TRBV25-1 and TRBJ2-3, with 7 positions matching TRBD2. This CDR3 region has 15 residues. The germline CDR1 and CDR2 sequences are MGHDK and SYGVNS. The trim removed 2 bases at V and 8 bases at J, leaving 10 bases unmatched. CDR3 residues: CASSETGRGSGTQYF. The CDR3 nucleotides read TGTGCCAGCAGTGAAACGGGGCGGGGGTCTGGTACGCAGTATTTT.

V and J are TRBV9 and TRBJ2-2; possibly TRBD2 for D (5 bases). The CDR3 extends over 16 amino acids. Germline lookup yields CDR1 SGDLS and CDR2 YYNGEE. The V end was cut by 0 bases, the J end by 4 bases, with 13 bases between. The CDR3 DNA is TGTGCCAGCAGCGTAGAAGGGAGTAAAGGCACCGGGGAGCTGTTTTTT. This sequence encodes CASSVEGSKGTGELFF.

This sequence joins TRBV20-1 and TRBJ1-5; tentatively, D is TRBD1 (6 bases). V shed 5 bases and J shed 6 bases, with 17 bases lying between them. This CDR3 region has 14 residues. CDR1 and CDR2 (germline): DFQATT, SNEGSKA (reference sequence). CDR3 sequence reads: CSARGGGGTQPQHF. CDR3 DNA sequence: TGCAGTGCTCGGGGCGGGGGGGGCACTCAGCCCCAGCATTTT.

CDR3 residues: CSARETGLPMNTEAFF. The CDR3 DNA sequence: TGCAGTGCTAGAGAGACAGGGTTGCCCATGAACACTGAAGCTTTCTTT. The gene calls are TRBV20-1 and TRBJ1-1; 7 bases fit TRBD1. Germline V lookup: CDR1 DFQATT, CDR2 SNEGSKA (reference sequence). V was clipped by 0 bases and J by 0 bases; unmatched bases: 7. This CDR3 contains 16 residues.

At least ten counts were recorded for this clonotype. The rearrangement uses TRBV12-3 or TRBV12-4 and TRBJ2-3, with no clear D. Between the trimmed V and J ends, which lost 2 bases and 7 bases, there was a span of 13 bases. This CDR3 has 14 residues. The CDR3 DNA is TGTGCCAGCAGTTTAATGGGTGGCCTGAATACGCAGTATTTT. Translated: CASSLMGGLNTQYF.

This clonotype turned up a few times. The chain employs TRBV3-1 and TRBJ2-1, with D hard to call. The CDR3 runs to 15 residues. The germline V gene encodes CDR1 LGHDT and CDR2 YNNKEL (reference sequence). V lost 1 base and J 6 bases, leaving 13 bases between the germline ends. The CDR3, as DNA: TGTGCCAGCAGCCAAGGACTTCCGGCCGCCAATGAGCAGTTCTTC. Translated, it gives CASSQGLPAANEQFF.

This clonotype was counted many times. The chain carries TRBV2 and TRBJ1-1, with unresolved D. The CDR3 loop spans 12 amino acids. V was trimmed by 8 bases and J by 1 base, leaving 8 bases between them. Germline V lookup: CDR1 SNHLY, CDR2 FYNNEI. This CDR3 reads CASPSGNTEAFF. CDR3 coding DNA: TGTGCCAGCCCATCGGGGAACACTGAAGCTTTCTTT. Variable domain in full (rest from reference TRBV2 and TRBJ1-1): EPEVTQTPSHQVTQMGQEVILRCVPISNHLYFYWYRQILGQKVEFLVSFYNNEISEKSEIFDDQFSVERPDGSNFTLKIRSTKLEDSAMYFCASPSGNTEAFFGQGTRLTVV.

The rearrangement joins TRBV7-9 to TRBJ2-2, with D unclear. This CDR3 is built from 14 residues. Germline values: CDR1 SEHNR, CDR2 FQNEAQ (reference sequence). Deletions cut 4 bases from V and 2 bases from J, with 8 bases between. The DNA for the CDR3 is TGTGCCAGCAGCTCCGTGCCCAACACCGGGGAGCTGTTTTTT. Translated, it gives CASSSVPNTGELFF.

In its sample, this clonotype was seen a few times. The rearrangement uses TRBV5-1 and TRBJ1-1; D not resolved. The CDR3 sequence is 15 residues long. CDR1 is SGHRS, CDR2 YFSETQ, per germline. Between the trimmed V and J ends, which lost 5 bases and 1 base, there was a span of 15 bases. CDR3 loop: CASRRETQWNTEAFF. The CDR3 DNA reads TGCGCCAGCAGGCGGGAGACCCAGTGGAACACTGAAGCTTTCTTT.

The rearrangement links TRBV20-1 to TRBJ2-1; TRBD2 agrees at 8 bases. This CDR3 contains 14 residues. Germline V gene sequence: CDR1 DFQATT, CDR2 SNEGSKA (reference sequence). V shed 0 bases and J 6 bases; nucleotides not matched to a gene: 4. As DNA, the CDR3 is TGCAGTGCTAGAGACCCGCGGGGGGTCAATGAGCAGTTCTTC. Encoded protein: CSARDPRGVNEQFF.

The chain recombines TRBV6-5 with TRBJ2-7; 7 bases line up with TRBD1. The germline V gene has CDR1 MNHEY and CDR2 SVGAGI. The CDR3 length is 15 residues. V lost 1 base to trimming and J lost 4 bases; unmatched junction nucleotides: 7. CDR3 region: CASSYFGTELYEQYF. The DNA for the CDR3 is TGTGCCAGCAGTTACTTCGGGACAGAACTTTACGAGCAGTACTTC.

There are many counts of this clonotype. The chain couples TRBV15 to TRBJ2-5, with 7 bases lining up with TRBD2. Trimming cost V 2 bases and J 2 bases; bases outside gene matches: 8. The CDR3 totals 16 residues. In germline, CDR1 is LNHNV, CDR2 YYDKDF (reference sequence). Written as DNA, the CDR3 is TGTGCCACCAGCAGACCGGGGGGAGGCTTTCAAGAGACCCAGTACTTC. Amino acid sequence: CATSRPGGGFQETQYF.

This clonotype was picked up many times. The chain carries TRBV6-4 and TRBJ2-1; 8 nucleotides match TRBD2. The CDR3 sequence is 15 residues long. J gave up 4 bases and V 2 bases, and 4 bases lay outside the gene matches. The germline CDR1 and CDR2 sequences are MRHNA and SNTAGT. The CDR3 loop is CASSDTAGEYNEQFF. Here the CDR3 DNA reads TGTGCCAGCAGTGACACAGCGGGGGAGTACAATGAGCAGTTCTTC.

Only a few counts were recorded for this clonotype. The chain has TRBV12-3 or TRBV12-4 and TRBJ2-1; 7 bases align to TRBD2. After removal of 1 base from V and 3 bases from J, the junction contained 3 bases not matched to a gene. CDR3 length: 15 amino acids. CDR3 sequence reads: CASSLGAGYYNEQFF. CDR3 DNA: TGTGCCAGCAGTTTAGGAGCGGGATACTACAATGAGCAGTTCTTC.

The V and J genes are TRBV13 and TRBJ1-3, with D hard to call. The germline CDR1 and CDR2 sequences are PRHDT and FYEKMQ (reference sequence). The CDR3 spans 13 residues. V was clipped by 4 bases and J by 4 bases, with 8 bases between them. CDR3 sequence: CASSSLDGNTIYF. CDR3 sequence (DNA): TGTGCCAGCAGCTCACTCGACGGAAACACCATATATTTT.

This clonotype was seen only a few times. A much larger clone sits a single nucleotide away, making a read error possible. The CDR3 protein is CASSFTVGNTEAFF. The CDR3, as DNA: TGCGCCAGCAGCTTCACAGTGGGGAACACTGAAGCTTTCTTT. This sequence joins TRBV5-1 and TRBJ1-1; D is unclear. This CDR3 is 14 amino acids long. Trimming shortened V by 2 bases and J by 1 base, and 9 bases separated the two germline ends. CDR1 is SGHRS and CDR2 is YFSETQ in the germline V gene.

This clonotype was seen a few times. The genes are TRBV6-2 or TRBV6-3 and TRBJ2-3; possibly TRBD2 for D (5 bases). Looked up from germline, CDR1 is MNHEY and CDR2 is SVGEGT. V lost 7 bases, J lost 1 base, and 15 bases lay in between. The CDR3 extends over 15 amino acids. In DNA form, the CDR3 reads TGTGCCAGCACCTCCTCGAGGGTTCGCACAGATACGCAGTATTTT. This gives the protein CASTSSRVRTDTQYF.

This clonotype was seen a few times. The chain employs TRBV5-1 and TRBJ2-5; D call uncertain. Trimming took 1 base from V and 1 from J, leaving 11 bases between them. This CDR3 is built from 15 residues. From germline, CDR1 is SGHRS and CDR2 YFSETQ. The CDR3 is CASSLQAGVQETQYF. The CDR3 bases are TGCGCCAGCAGCTTGCAGGCTGGCGTCCAAGAGACCCAGTACTTC.

The CDR3 loop reads CSASPGLGNTGELFF. In nucleotides, the CDR3 is TGCAGTGCTAGTCCTGGACTAGGCAACACCGGGGAGCTGTTTTTT. The genes are TRBV20-1 and TRBJ2-2, with 7 bases matching TRBD2. Losses at the gene ends were 3 bases for V and 2 bases for J; bases not matched to a gene: 6. Germline loops: CDR1 DFQATT, CDR2 SNEGSKA (reference sequence). CDR3 size: 15 residues.

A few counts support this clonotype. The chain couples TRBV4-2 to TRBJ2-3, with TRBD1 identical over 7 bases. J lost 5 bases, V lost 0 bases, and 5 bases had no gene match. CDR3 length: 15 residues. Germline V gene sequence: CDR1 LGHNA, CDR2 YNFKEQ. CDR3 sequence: CASSQEGRGLDTQYF. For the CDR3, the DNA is TGTGCCAGCAGCCAAGAGGGTAGGGGGCTAGATACGCAGTATTTT.

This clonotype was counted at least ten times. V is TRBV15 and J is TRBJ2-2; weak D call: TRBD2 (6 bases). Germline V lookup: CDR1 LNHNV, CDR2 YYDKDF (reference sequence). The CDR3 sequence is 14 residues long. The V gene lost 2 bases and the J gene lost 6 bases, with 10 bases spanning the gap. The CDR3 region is CATSRTSRAGELFF. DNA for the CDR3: TGTGCCACCAGCAGAACTAGCCGTGCCGGGGAGCTGTTTTTT. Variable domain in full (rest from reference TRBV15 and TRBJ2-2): DAMVIQNPRYQVTQFGKPVTLSCSQTLNHNVMYWYQQKSSQAPKLLFHYYDKDFNNEADTPDNFQSRRPNTSFCFLDIRSPGLGDTAMYLCATSRTSRAGELFFGEGSRLTVL.

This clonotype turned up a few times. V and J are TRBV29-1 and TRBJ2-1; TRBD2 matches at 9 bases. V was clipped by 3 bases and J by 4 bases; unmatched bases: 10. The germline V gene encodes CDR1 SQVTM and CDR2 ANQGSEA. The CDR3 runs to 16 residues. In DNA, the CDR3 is TGCAGCGTTGAGTTGCCGGTAGCGGGGGTGTACAATGAGCAGTTCTTC. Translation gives CSVELPVAGVYNEQFF.

The CDR3 protein is CASSQEARTTNEKLFF. Here the CDR3 DNA reads TGTGCCAGCAGCCAAGAGGCGCGCACGACTAATGAAAAACTGTTTTTT. The chain has TRBV3-1 and TRBJ1-4; no definite D call. Germline V gives CDR1 LGHDT, CDR2 YNNKEL (reference sequence). The CDR3 consists of 16 residues. V lost 0 bases and J 2 bases, leaving 10 bases between the germline ends.

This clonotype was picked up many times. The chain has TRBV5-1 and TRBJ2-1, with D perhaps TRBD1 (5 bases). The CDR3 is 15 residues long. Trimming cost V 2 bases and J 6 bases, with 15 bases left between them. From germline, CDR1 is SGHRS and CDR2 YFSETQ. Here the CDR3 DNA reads TGCGCCAGCAGCTTTTTTGACAGAAGAACCAATGAGCAGTTCTTC. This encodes CASSFFDRRTNEQFF.